Each of the 17 T cell receptor beta chains below was sequenced from the same sample in a study of shared clonotypes between healthy human individuals. The assay was immunoSEQ multiplex PCR, and TCRdb's table has in-frame clones only and misses some. This repertoire shows over a million clones, about 75% found once; its top ten account for around 1.4%. Sequencing was carried out using memory CD4+ T cells sorted from blood. Subset meaning: CD45RA-negative fraction. These receptors all come from a man between 18 and 35 years old in good health.

In its sample, this clone was seen a few times. This could be a read error, since a much larger clone is one nucleotide away. In the same sample, other DNA sequences code for this CDR3. This chain joins TRBV6-6 and TRBJ1-1, with 11 bases identical to TRBD1. The CDR3 consists of 14 residues. Germline values: CDR1 MNHNY, CDR2 SVGAGI (reference sequence). The trim removed 5 bases at V and 5 bases at J, leaving 4 bases unmatched. DNA of the CDR3: TGTGCCAGCAGTGGACAGGGGGCGCGGACTGAAGCTTTCTTT. Protein product: CASSGQGARTEAFF.

The J gene is TRBJ2-7, the V gene TRBV7-2; TRBD2 might be the D (5 bases). Trimming shortened V by 3 bases and J by 0 bases, and 9 bases separated the two germline ends. CDR1 is SGHTA and CDR2 is FQGNSA in the germline V gene. The CDR3 loop spans 14 amino acids. The CDR3 DNA reads TGTGCCAGCAGCTTGTCTAGCTTCTCCTACGAGCAGTACTTC. This translates into CASSLSSFSYEQYF.

The chain joins TRBV2 to TRBJ2-7; 9 positions match TRBD2. Germline CDR1 SNHLY, CDR2 FYNNEI. The J segment lost 6 bases and the V segment lost 7 bases, leaving 19 bases of the junction unmatched. The CDR3 runs to 17 residues. The CDR3 sequence is CASIQESPYSGSSEQYF. The CDR3 DNA reads TGTGCCAGCATCCAAGAGTCCCCTTATAGCGGGAGCTCCGAGCAGTACTTC.

This chain uses TRBV19 with TRBJ2-1, with TRBD1 as a possible D gene (5 bases). Germline lookup yields CDR1 LNHDA and CDR2 SQIVND (reference sequence). This CDR3 spans 17 amino acids. V was clipped by 5 bases and J by 3 bases, with 20 bases between them. CDR3 region: CASSPARGTIRYNEQFF. The DNA of the CDR3 is TGTGCCAGTAGTCCGGCTAGGGGAACTATACGCTACAATGAGCAGTTCTTC.

This clone was observed a single time. The rearrangement links TRBV29-1 to TRBJ1-3; D call uncertain. Germline lookup yields CDR1 SQVTM and CDR2 ANQGSEA. The V end was cut by 3 bases, the J end by 4 bases, with 13 bases between. This CDR3 spans 14 amino acids. The CDR3 DNA reads TGCAGCGTTGAGGTCAATTCAGGCGGAAACACCATATATTTT. Amino acid sequence: CSVEVNSGGNTIYF.

The V gene is TRBV5-1, the J gene TRBJ2-1; 7 positions match TRBD2. The germline gives CDR1 SGHRS, CDR2 YFSETQ. With 6 bases clipped from V and 2 bases from J, the junction kept 2 bases outside the gene matches. The CDR3 is 13 residues long. CDR3 DNA: TGCGCCAGCACTAGCGGTACCTACAATGAGCAGTTCTTC. Protein product: CASTSGTYNEQFF. The whole variable domain, remainder taken from reference TRBV5-1 and TRBJ2-1, is KAGVTQTPRYLIKTRGQQVTLSCSPISGHRSVSWYQQTPGQGLQFLFEYFSETQRNKGNFPGRFSGRQFSNSRSEMNVSTLELGDSALYLCASTSGTYNEQFFGPGTRLTVL.

The CDR3 DNA follows: TGTGCCAGCAGCTCGACCGGGACAGGGGTTTCACCCCTCCACTTT. As protein: CASSSTGTGVSPLHF. The chain recombines TRBV5-4 with TRBJ1-6; 10 bases fit TRBD1. The germline V gene encodes CDR1 SGHNT and CDR2 YYREEE (reference sequence). The CDR3 extends over 15 amino acids. V was clipped by 3 bases and J by 9 bases; unmatched bases: 6.

This chain uses TRBV19 with TRBJ2-7; the match to TRBD1 covers 9 bases. V lost 0 bases to trimming and J lost 0 bases; unmatched junction nucleotides: 6. From germline, CDR1 is LNHDA and CDR2 SQIVND (reference sequence). The CDR3 loop spans 17 amino acids. CDR3 bases: TGTGCCAGTAGTATAGATCAGGGGACAGGGAACTCCTACGAGCAGTACTTC. It codes for CASSIDQGTGNSYEQYF.

The V and J genes are TRBV5-4 and TRBJ2-2; D not certain. Germline CDR1 SGHNT, CDR2 YYREEE (reference sequence). This CDR3 has 14 residues. V lost 4 bases and J lost 4, with 11 bases in between. CDR3 in amino acids: CASSQDGRTGELFF. CDR3 DNA: TGTGCCAGCAGCCAGGACGGGCGCACCGGGGAGCTGTTTTTT.

V is TRBV19 and J is TRBJ2-3, with TRBD2 identical over 9 bases. V gave up 7 bases and J gave up 5 bases; unmatched junction bases: 10. The CDR3 runs to 15 residues. Germline V gene data show CDR1 as LNHDA and CDR2 as SQIVND (reference sequence). The CDR3, as DNA: TGTGCCAGTACCACGGGGCTAGCGGGAAAAGATACGCAGTATTTT. This encodes CASTTGLAGKDTQYF.

This clone was observed a few times. This rearrangement joins TRBV30 to TRBJ2-4; 8 bases match TRBD2. The length of the CDR3 is 13 residues. Germline V gene sequence: CDR1 GTSNPN, CDR2 SVGIG (reference sequence). Unmatched junction bases numbered 10, after V lost 0 bases and J lost 15 bases. CDR3 sequence (DNA): TGTGCCTGGAGTGTAGGAGGTAGCGGGACCCGGTACTTC. Amino acids: CAWSVGGSGTRYF.

The V and J genes are TRBV5-1 and TRBJ1-4, with 10 bases aligning to TRBD1. After removal of 3 bases from V and 8 bases from J, the junction contained 4 bases not matched to a gene. The length of the CDR3 is 14 residues. Per the germline V gene, CDR1 is SGHRS and CDR2 is YFSETQ. The CDR3 reads CASSSTGGREKLFF. The CDR3 nucleotides are TGCGCCAGCAGCTCGACAGGGGGCCGAGAAAAACTGTTTTTT. The full variable domain, in which reference TRBV5-1 and TRBJ1-4 provide the parts outside the CDR3, is KAGVTQTPRYLIKTRGQQVTLSCSPISGHRSVSWYQQTPGQGLQFLFEYFSETQRNKGNFPGRFSGRQFSNSRSEMNVSTLELGDSALYLCASSSTGGREKLFFGSGTQLSVL.

The V gene is TRBV5-4, the J gene TRBJ2-3; no firm D call. The germline V gene encodes CDR1 SGHNT and CDR2 YYREEE (reference sequence). The V gene lost 0 bases and the J gene lost 4 bases, with 6 bases spanning the gap. The CDR3 runs to 13 residues. CDR3 in DNA: TGTGCCAGCAGCTTGGAGAGGTCAGATACGCAGTATTTT. Protein: CASSLERSDTQYF.

This clone came up once. The V call is TRBV5-1, the J call TRBJ2-6; D remains ambiguous. Germline values: CDR1 SGHRS, CDR2 YFSETQ. Trimming stripped 2 bases from V and 1 base from J, with 13 bases between. This CDR3 spans 17 amino acids. Here the CDR3 reads CASSFAGSPSGANVLTF. CDR3 nucleotides: TGCGCCAGCAGCTTTGCAGGATCCCCATCTGGGGCCAACGTCCTGACTTTC.

As DNA, the CDR3 is TGTGCCAGCTCACGAGGACAGGGTGGTAGTGTCGAGCAGTACTTC. Protein sequence: CASSRGQGGSVEQYF. The J gene is TRBJ2-7, the V gene TRBV18; TRBD1 matches at 8 bases. This CDR3 has 15 residues. The junction had 11 bases not matched to a gene; V was cut back by 4 bases and J by 6 bases. Per the germline V gene, CDR1 is KGHSH and CDR2 is LQKENI.

The V call is TRBV7-2, the J call TRBJ2-3; D is perhaps TRBD1 (6 bases). V dropped 3 bases and J dropped 7 bases, with 8 bases sitting between them. CDR1 and CDR2 (germline): SGHTA, FQGNSA. CDR3 length: 12 residues. The CDR3 spells CASSFGQNTQYF. The CDR3 DNA is TGTGCCAGCAGCTTCGGACAGAATACGCAGTATTTT.

V and J are TRBV6-1 and TRBJ2-7; 12 nucleotides agree with TRBD1. Germline V CDR1 and CDR2: MNHNS, SASEGT. This CDR3 has 15 amino acids. J gave up 5 bases and V 2 bases, and 4 bases lay outside the gene matches. CDR3 region: CASSERGQGANEQYF. Written as DNA, the CDR3 is TGTGCCAGCAGTGAACGGGGACAGGGGGCCAACGAGCAGTACTTC.